This passage covers 29 T cell receptor beta chains from one sample sequenced in a study of response to subunit inactivated influenza vaccine (dated by TCRdb to the late 2010s). The library was built by means of RT-PCR. The data were produced on an Illumina HiSeq 2500. TCRdb trimmed the raw reads at Q25, called clones with MiXCR and kept productive beta chains. All rows with the same CDR3 protein become a single entry with the most common DNA and genes. The sample yields hundreds of thousands of distinct CDR3 sequences; 6.5% to 8% were counted once. The ten largest clones capture around 13% of the sample. This material consisted of PBMCs from blood, taken around 25 months after vaccination. The receptor set was obtained from a man aged 45 to 70 who received an inactivated influenza vaccine. Donor details come from another sample of the same person, matched by shared clones.

The chain combines TRBV6-2 or TRBV6-3 with TRBJ2-2; perhaps TRBD1 as D (5 bases). The CDR3 totals 16 residues. V was shortened by 7 bases and J by 6 bases, with 21 bases between the two germline ends. CDR1 is MNHEY, CDR2 SVGEGT, per germline. CDR3 DNA: TGTGCCAGCACCCCCTGGCTGGGGCCGTTCCCCGGGGAGCTGTTTTTT. Residues: CASTPWLGPFPGELFF.

The chain links TRBV3-1 to TRBJ2-1, with D perhaps assigned TRBD1 or TRBD2 (6 bases each). This CDR3 has 15 residues. Germline V CDR1 and CDR2: LGHDT, YNNKEL (reference sequence). The V end was cut by 4 bases, the J end by 6 bases, with 16 bases between. CDR3 sequence (DNA): TGTGCCAGCAGCCTCCGGGGGCGGAATATCAATGAGCAGTTCTTC. Translated, it gives CASSLRGRNINEQFF.

This clonotype was counted a few times. The rearrangement joins TRBV6-5 to TRBJ2-7; 7 nucleotides line up with TRBD1. CDR3 length: 14 amino acids. Germline V lookup: CDR1 MNHEY, CDR2 SVGAGI. V shed 4 bases and J 2 bases; nucleotides not matched to a gene: 5. The CDR3: CASSLGTVAYEQYF. The DNA of the CDR3 is TGTGCCAGCAGTTTGGGGACAGTAGCCTACGAGCAGTACTTC.

V usage is TRBV3-1 and J usage is TRBJ2-7; no firm D call. Germline V lookup: CDR1 LGHDT, CDR2 YNNKEL (reference sequence). V shed 2 bases and J shed 4 bases, with 9 bases lying between them. The CDR3 length is 13 residues. The CDR3: CASSQLSGYEQYF. DNA of the CDR3: TGTGCCAGCAGCCAACTTTCCGGGTACGAGCAGTACTTC.

The chain links TRBV19 to TRBJ2-1; 8 bases line up with TRBD2. The ends lost 6 bases at V and 4 bases at J; junction bases unmatched: 11. Looked up from germline, CDR1 is LNHDA and CDR2 is SQIVND (reference sequence). This CDR3 has 16 residues. The DNA of the CDR3 is TGTGCCAGTAGCGACCCCGGGAGGGGTCGGTACAATGAGCAGTTCTTC. This sequence encodes CASSDPGRGRYNEQFF.

This clonotype appeared many times. The chain combines TRBV5-1 with TRBJ1-5; perhaps TRBD1 as D (6 bases). The CDR3 has 16 amino acids. The V gene's germline CDR1 is SGHRS and CDR2 YFSETQ. V lost 0 bases and J lost 0, with 10 bases in between. As DNA, the CDR3 is TGCGCCAGCAGCTTGGGTGCAGGGGATAGCAATCAGCCCCAGCATTTT. The encoded protein is CASSLGAGDSNQPQHF.

This clonotype was found many times. V is TRBV19 and J is TRBJ2-5; 7 nucleotides line up with TRBD2. The V and J ends lost 8 bases and 5 bases, in that order; junction bases with no gene match: 8. In germline, CDR1 is LNHDA, CDR2 SQIVND (reference sequence). The CDR3 loop spans 13 amino acids. CDR3 nucleotide sequence: TGTGCCAGTGGAGAGCAGGGAGGGGAGACCCAGTACTTC. Amino acid sequence: CASGEQGGETQYF.

This clonotype turned up a few times. The V call is TRBV3-1, the J call TRBJ1-1; 11 positions agree with TRBD1. This CDR3 comprises 14 residues. Per germline, CDR1 LGHDT and CDR2 YNNKEL (reference sequence). V was pared by 2 bases and J by 11 bases, with 7 bases of the junction left unmatched. The CDR3 here is CASSQSDRGREAFF. CDR3 nucleotide sequence: TGTGCCAGCAGCCAATCGGACAGGGGGCGCGAGGCTTTCTTT.

The table lists this clonotype with a few counts. The V call is TRBV5-1, the J call TRBJ2-1; D ambiguous. The V and J ends lost 4 bases and 9 bases respectively, with 11 bases between them. The CDR3 spans 12 residues. CDR1 and CDR2 from the germline V gene are SGHRS and YFSETQ. The CDR3 loop reads CASSSNYGEQFF. The CDR3 DNA sequence: TGCGCCAGCAGCAGTAATTACGGTGAGCAGTTCTTC.

The V and J genes are TRBV3-1 and TRBJ2-2, with TRBD2 identical over 9 bases. CDR3 length: 16 residues. The J segment lost 4 bases and the V segment lost 4 bases, leaving 7 bases of the junction unmatched. CDR1 is LGHDT and CDR2 is YNNKEL in the germline V gene (reference sequence). The DNA of the CDR3 is TGTGCCAGCAGCCCGGTAGCGGGGGATACCACCGGGGAGCTGTTTTTT. The encoded protein is CASSPVAGDTTGELFF.

The chain combines TRBV18 with TRBJ1-4; tentative D call: TRBD1 (6 bases). CDR3 length: 14 residues. Germline assignment: CDR1 KGHSH and CDR2 LQKENI. The V end was cut by 3 bases, the J end by 8 bases, with 13 bases between. CDR3 residues: CASSPNGGGEKLFF. The DNA of the CDR3 is TGTGCCAGCTCACCGAACGGGGGCGGCGAAAAACTGTTTTTT.

Only a few counts were recorded for this clonotype. The chain has TRBV7-9 and TRBJ2-7; the D is unclear. There are 12 residues in the CDR3. Trimming cost V 3 bases and J 6 bases, with 9 bases left between them. Looked up from germline, CDR1 is SEHNR and CDR2 is FQNEAQ (reference sequence). CDR3 bases: TGTGCCAGCAGCTTGTGGCAGACCGAGCAGTACTTC. Its translation: CASSLWQTEQYF.

This sequence joins TRBV7-2 and TRBJ1-1; possibly TRBD1 for D (5 bases). The germline V and J ends were trimmed by 1 base and 5 bases, with 14 bases remaining between them. The CDR3 is 15 residues long. Looked up from germline, CDR1 is SGHTA and CDR2 is FQGNSA. The CDR3 DNA sequence: TGTGCCAGCAGCTTAGTTTACCTGGGGCCGACTGAAGCTTTCTTT. Translation gives CASSLVYLGPTEAFF.

There are many counts of this clonotype. The chain joins TRBV10-3 to TRBJ2-1; possible D gene TRBD2, 7 bases. Germline CDR1 is ENHRY and CDR2 is SYGVKD. Trimming removed 7 bases from V and 2 bases from J, with 15 bases in between. The CDR3 loop spans 15 amino acids. This CDR3 is CAITAGGAPYNEQFF. Here the CDR3 DNA reads TGTGCCATCACCGCTGGGGGGGCACCCTACAATGAGCAGTTCTTC.

This clonotype was detected a few times. The V gene is TRBV12-3 or TRBV12-4, the J gene TRBJ1-2; D may be TRBD1 (5 bases). This CDR3 is built from 13 residues. The ends were cut back, 5 bases at V and 2 bases at J, with 9 bases in the middle. In nucleotides, the CDR3 is TGTGCCAGCAGTGGGGGGGACAACTATGGCTACACCTTC. Encoded protein: CASSGGDNYGYTF.

This clonotype was detected a few times. The chain joins TRBV30 to TRBJ1-1; D might be TRBD1 (5 bases). Germline loops: CDR1 GTSNPN, CDR2 SVGIG (reference sequence). Trimming shortened V by 0 bases and J by 8 bases, and 10 bases separated the two germline ends. The length of the CDR3 is 12 residues. CDR3 DNA: TGTGCCTGGAGTGTACTTTACAGGGAAGCTTTCTTT. It yields the protein CAWSVLYREAFF.

This clonotype was seen ten or more times. The rearrangement joins TRBV20-1 to TRBJ2-1; TRBD1 aligns across 7 bases. V dropped 4 bases and J dropped 6; count of bases not matched to a gene: 3. The length of the CDR3 is 12 residues. Per the germline V gene, CDR1 is DFQATT and CDR2 is SNEGSKA (reference sequence). In DNA, the CDR3 is TGCAGTGCTACCTCAGGGGGCAATGAGCAGTTCTTC. Protein product: CSATSGGNEQFF.

This clonotype appeared a few times. The J gene is TRBJ2-5, the V gene TRBV7-2; TRBD2 agrees at 10 bases. J lost 3 bases, V lost 5 bases, and 12 bases had no gene match. The CDR3 covers 17 residues. CDR1 is SGHTA, CDR2 FQGNSA, per germline. The CDR3 DNA is TGTGCCAGCAGCACCCCCAGGACTAGCGGCCTAAAAGAGACCCAGTACTTC. Its translation: CASSTPRTSGLKETQYF.

The chain is built from TRBV30 and TRBJ2-7; D possibly corresponds to TRBD1 (6 bases). The CDR3 sequence is 15 residues long. Germline CDR1 reads GTSNPN; CDR2 reads SVGIG (reference sequence). Trimming cost V 4 bases and J 3 bases, with 19 bases left between them. DNA for the CDR3: TGTGCCTGGATTCTCACAGGGATAGTAGTCTACGAGCAGTACTTC. Translating it yields CAWILTGIVVYEQYF.

This clonotype occurred many times. The rearrangement links TRBV30 to TRBJ2-3; perhaps TRBD2 as D (7 bases). The CDR3 has 13 residues. Trimming stripped 7 bases from V and 8 bases from J, with 19 bases between. Germline V lookup: CDR1 GTSNPN, CDR2 SVGIG (reference sequence). The CDR3 region has the DNA TGTGCCTCTACTAGTGGGGGGGCCGGTACGCAGTATTTT. Protein: CASTSGGAGTQYF. Full variable domain (outside the CDR3, taken from reference TRBV30 and TRBJ2-3): SQTIHQWPATLVQPVGSPLSLECTVEGTSNPNLYWYRQAAGRGLQLLFYSVGIGQISSEVPQNLSASRPQDRQFILSSKKLLLSDSGFYLCASTSGGAGTQYFGPGTRLTVL.

This clonotype was counted ten times or more. The CDR3 here is CASSRSSGADTQYF. In DNA, the CDR3 is TGTGCCAGCAGTCGATCTAGCGGGGCAGATACGCAGTATTTT. V and J are TRBV28 and TRBJ2-3; TRBD2 agrees at 9 bases. The CDR3 covers 14 residues. V shed 5 bases, J shed 4 bases, and the junction held 4 bases outside the gene matches. Germline CDR1 reads MDHEN; CDR2 reads SYDVKM.

This chain uses TRBV27 with TRBJ2-1; D is perhaps TRBD2 (5 bases). This CDR3 is 13 amino acids long. V was trimmed by 2 bases and J by 12 bases, leaving 14 bases between them. Germline CDR1 MNHEY, CDR2 SMNVEV (reference sequence). The CDR3 region has the DNA TGTGCCAGCAGTTTAACTTTGGGGAGTGGGCAGTTCTTC. Translating gives CASSLTLGSGQFF.

This clonotype was observed a handful of times. The chain employs TRBV6-1 and TRBJ2-5, with 7 bases identical to TRBD1. The CDR3 is 13 residues long. V lost 8 bases and J lost 5; bases outside the gene matches: 8. Per germline, CDR1 MNHNS and CDR2 SASEGT. The CDR3 DNA sequence: TGTGCCAGCCAAGTAGGGGGCGTGGAGACCCAGTACTTC. Translation gives CASQVGGVETQYF.

This clonotype showed up just a few times. The chain uses TRBV11-2 and TRBJ2-1, with 13 bases aligning to TRBD2. Germline values: CDR1 SGHAT, CDR2 FQNNGV. The trim removed 5 bases at V and 7 bases at J, leaving 23 bases unmatched. This CDR3 has 21 amino acids. CDR3 nucleotides: TGTGCCAGCAGCCTGGGATCGGGGGGACTAGCGGGACCGTCCCGGTTAAATGAGCAGTTCTTC. Translation: CASSLGSGGLAGPSRLNEQFF.

This clonotype occurred a few times. V gene TRBV7-2 combines with J gene TRBJ1-2; 7 bases match TRBD1. The CDR3 is 14 residues long. From germline, CDR1 is SGHTA and CDR2 FQGNSA. Trimming cost V 5 bases and J 7 bases; bases outside gene matches: 10. This CDR3 is CASSPDRVKIGYTF. CDR3 bases: TGTGCCAGCAGCCCAGACAGGGTAAAAATTGGCTACACCTTC.

This clonotype appeared many times. V gene TRBV5-5 combines with J gene TRBJ2-1, with 8 bases that match TRBD1. V lost 0 bases and J lost 9; bases outside the gene matches: 5. Germline V gene lookup returns CDR1 SGHKS and CDR2 YYEKEE (reference sequence). This CDR3 spans 14 amino acids. Here the CDR3 DNA reads TGTGCCAGCAGCTTGGCCAGGGGGCATGGTGAGCAGTTCTTC. This translates into CASSLARGHGEQFF.

This clonotype was observed a few times. The gene calls are TRBV5-1 and TRBJ2-1; TRBD1 or TRBD2 may be the D gene (5 bases each). The CDR3 loop spans 16 amino acids. Trimming removed 4 bases at V and 1 base at J, with 15 bases between. The V gene's germline CDR1 is SGHRS and CDR2 YFSETQ. The CDR3 nucleotides read TGCGCCAGCAGCCGGGACGGCCAAGGGTCCTACAATGAGCAGTTCTTC. This sequence encodes CASSRDGQGSYNEQFF.

The chain carries TRBV30 and TRBJ1-4, with TRBD1 as a possible D gene (5 bases). Germline V CDR1 and CDR2: GTSNPN, SVGIG (reference sequence). Trimming shortened V by 4 bases and J by 8 bases, and 17 bases separated the two germline ends. This CDR3 region has 14 residues. CDR3 residues: CAWTFGALGEKLFF. The CDR3, as DNA: TGTGCCTGGACCTTCGGGGCCCTGGGGGAAAAACTGTTTTTT.

This clonotype has more than one count but fewer than ten. The chain carries TRBV28 and TRBJ2-7; TRBD2 might be the D (6 bases). V shed 10 bases and J shed 6 bases, with 16 bases lying between them. The germline V gene has CDR1 MDHEN and CDR2 SYDVKM. The CDR3 has 12 residues. The DNA for the CDR3 is TGTGCCACGCGGGGTAGCGGCCCCGAGCAGTACTTC. Protein sequence: CATRGSGPEQYF.